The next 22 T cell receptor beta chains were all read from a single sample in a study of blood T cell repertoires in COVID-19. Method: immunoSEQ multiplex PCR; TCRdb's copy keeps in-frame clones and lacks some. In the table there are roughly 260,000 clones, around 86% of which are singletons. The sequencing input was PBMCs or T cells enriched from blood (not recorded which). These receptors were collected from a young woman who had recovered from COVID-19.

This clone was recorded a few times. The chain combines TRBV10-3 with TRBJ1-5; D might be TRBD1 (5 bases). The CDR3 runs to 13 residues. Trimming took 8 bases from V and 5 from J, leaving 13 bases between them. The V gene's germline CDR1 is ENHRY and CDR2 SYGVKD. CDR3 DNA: TGTGCCATCTCTTTGGGGCAGGATCAGCCCCAGCATTTT. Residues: CAISLGQDQPQHF.

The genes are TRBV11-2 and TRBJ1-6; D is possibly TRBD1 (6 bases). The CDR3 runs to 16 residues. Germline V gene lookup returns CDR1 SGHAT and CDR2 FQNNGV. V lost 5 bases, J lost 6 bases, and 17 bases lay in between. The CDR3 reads CASSPLPRTANSPLHF. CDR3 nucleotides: TGTGCCAGCAGCCCGCTCCCGCGGACAGCTAATTCACCCCTCCACTTT.

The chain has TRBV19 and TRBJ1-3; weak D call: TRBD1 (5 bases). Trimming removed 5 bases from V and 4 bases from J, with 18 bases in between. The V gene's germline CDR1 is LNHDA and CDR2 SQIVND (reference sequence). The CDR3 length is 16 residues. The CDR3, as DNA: TGTGCCAGTAGTCAGCCTGCGGGGGACGGGGGAAACACCATATATTTT. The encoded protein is CASSQPAGDGGNTIYF.

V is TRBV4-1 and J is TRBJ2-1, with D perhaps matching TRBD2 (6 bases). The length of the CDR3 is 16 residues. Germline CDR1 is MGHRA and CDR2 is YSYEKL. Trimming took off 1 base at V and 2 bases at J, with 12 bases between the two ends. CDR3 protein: CASSQGLRGPYNEQFF. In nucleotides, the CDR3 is TGCGCCAGCAGCCAAGGTCTGCGGGGACCCTACAATGAGCAGTTCTTC.

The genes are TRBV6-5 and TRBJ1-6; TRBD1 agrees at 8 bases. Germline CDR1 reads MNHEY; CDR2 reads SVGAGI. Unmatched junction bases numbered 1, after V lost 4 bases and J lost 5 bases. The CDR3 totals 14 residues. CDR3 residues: CASSWGQDNSPLHF. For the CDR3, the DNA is TGTGCCAGCAGTTGGGGACAGGATAATTCACCCCTCCACTTT.

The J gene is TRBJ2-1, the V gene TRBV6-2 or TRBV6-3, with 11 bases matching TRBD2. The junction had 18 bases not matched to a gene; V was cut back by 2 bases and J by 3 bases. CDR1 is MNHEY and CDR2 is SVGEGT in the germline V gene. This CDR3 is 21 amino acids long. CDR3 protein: CASSYASGTSGRSSNYNEQFF. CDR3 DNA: TGTGCCAGCAGTTACGCCTCCGGGACTAGCGGCCGCTCCTCAAACTACAATGAGCAGTTCTTC.

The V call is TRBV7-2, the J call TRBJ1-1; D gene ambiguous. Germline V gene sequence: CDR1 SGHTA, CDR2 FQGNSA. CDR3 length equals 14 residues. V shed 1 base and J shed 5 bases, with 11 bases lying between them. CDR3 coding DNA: TGTGCCAGCAGCTTAGGATTTACAGTAACTGAAGCTTTCTTT. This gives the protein CASSLGFTVTEAFF.

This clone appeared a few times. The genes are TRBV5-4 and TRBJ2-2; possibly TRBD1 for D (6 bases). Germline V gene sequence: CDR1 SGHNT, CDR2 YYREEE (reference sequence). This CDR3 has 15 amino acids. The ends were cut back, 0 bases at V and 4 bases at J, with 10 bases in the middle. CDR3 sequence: CASSLARDTTGELFF. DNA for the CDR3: TGTGCCAGCAGCTTGGCCAGGGACACCACCGGGGAGCTGTTTTTT.

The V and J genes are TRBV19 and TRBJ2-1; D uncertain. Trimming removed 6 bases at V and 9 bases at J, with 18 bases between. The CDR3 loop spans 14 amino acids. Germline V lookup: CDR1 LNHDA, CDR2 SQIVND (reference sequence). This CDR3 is CASSRSNRVGEQFF. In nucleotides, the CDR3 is TGTGCCAGTAGCCGAAGTAACCGGGTAGGTGAGCAGTTCTTC.

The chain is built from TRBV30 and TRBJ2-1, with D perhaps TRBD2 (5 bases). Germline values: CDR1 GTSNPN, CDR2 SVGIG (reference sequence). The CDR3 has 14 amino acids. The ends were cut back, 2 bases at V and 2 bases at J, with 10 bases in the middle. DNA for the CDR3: TGTGCCTGGAGTCGAGGGAGCCCCTACAATGAGCAGTTCTTC. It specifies CAWSRGSPYNEQFF.

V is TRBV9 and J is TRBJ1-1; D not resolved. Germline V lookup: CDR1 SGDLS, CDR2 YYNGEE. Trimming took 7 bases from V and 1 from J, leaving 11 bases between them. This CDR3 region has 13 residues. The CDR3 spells CASGEGGNTEAFF. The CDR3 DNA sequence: TGTGCCAGCGGAGAGGGCGGGAACACTGAAGCTTTCTTT.

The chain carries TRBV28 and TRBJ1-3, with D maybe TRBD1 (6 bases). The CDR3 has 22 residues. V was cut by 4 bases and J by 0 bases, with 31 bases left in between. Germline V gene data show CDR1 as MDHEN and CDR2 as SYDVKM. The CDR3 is CASSSHRKPQTDRHRSGNTIYF. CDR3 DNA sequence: TGTGCCAGCAGTTCTCATCGCAAACCCCAGACTGACAGGCACCGCTCTGGAAACACCATATATTTT. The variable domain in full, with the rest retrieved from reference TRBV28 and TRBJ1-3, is DVKVTQSSRYLVKRTGEKVFLECVQDMDHENMFWYRQDPGLGLRLIYFSYDVKMKEKGDIPEGYSVSREKKERFSLILESASTNQTSMYLCASSSHRKPQTDRHRSGNTIYFGEGSWLTVV.

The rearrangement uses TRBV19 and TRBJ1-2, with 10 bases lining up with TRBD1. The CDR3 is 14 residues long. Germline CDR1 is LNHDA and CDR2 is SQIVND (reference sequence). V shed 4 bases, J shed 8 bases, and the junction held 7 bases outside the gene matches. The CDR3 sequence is CASSSTGTGEGYTF. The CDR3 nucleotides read TGTGCCAGTAGTAGCACCGGGACAGGGGAAGGCTACACCTTC.

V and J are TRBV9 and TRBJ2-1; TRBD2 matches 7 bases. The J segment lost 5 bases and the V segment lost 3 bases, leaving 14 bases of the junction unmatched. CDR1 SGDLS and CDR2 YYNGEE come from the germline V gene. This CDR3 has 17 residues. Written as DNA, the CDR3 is TGTGCCAGCAGCGGAAATGTGGGGCTAGCGGTCAACAATGAGCAGTTCTTC. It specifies CASSGNVGLAVNNEQFF.

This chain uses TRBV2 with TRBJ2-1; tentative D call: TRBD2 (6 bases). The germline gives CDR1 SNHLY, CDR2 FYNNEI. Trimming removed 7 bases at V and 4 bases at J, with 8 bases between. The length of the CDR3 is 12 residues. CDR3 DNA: TGTGCCAGCAATGCGGGATACAATGAGCAGTTCTTC. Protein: CASNAGYNEQFF.

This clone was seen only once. The CDR3 DNA is TGTGCCAGCAGCTTTCGGACAGGGAACACTGAAGCTTTCTTT. It yields the protein CASSFRTGNTEAFF. The chain employs TRBV11-3 and TRBJ1-1; 7 bases line up with TRBD1. The CDR3 covers 14 residues. Germline V CDR1 and CDR2: SGHNT, YENEEA. V shed 3 bases and J 1 base; nucleotides not matched to a gene: 2.

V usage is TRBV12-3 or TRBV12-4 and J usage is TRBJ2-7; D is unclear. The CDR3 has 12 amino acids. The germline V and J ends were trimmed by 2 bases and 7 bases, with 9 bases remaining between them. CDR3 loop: CASSLRVTEQYF. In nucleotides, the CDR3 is TGTGCCAGCAGTTTACGGGTTACAGAGCAGTACTTC.

The CDR3 spells CASSEPWETREGYTF. In DNA, the CDR3 is TGCGCCAGCAGTGAGCCTTGGGAGACGAGAGAGGGCTACACCTTC. The chain combines TRBV10-2 with TRBJ1-2; no reliable D call. Trimming took 2 bases from V and 8 from J, leaving 18 bases between them. Germline CDR1 is WSHSY and CDR2 is SAAADI. The CDR3 has 15 residues.

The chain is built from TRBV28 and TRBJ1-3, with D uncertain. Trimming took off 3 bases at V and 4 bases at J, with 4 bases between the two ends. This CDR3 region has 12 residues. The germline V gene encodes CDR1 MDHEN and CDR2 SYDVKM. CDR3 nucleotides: TGTGCCAGCAGTTTTTCGGGAAACACCATATATTTT. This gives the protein CASSFSGNTIYF.

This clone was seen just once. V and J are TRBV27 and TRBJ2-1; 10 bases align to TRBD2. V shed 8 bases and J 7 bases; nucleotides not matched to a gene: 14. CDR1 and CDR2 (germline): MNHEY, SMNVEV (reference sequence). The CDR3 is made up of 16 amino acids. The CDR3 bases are TGTGCCAGCTCCCTTAGCGGGGGGCTCAGGTGGAATGAGCAGTTCTTC. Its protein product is CASSLSGGLRWNEQFF.

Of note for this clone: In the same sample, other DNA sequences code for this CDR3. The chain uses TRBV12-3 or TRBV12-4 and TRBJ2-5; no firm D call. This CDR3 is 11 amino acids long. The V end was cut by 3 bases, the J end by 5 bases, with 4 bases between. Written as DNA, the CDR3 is TGTGCCAGCAGTTTTCGGGAGACCCAGTACTTC. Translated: CASSFRETQYF.

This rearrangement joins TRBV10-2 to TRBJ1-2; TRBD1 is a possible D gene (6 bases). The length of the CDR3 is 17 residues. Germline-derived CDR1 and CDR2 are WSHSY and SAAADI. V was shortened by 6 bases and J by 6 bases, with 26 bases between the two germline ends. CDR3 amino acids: CASRDHLTGPLGDGYTF. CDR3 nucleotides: TGCGCCAGCAGAGACCACTTGACAGGCCCCCTTGGGGATGGCTACACCTTC.